This T cell receptor (beta chain) was identified during a study of early T cells in non-severe SARS-CoV-2 infection. This clonotype was detected a few times. The CDR3 has 17 amino acids. V was pared by 8 bases and J by 2 bases, with 14 bases of the junction left unmatched. Germline CDR1 reads SNHLY; CDR2 reads FYNNEI. TCRdb redid the calling of the 5' RACE reads with MiXCR, one entry per CDR3 protein. This sample has tens of thousands of distinct CDR3 sequences, with approximately 12% found just once. The sequence derives from an adult who was a healthcare worker with PCR-confirmed SARS-CoV-2 infection or an uninfected control (not recorded which). The specimen comprised whole blood, sampled at baseline. The V and J genes are TRBV2 and TRBJ1-5, with TRBD1 identical over 8 bases. The CDR3 loop reads CASLAGGAGVGNQPQHF. CDR3 nucleotide sequence: TGTGCCAGCTTGGCAGGGGGCGCCGGCGTTGGCAATCAGCCCCAGCATTTT. The entire variable domain, with the rest obtained from reference TRBV2 and TRBJ1-5, is as follows: EPEVTQTPSHQVTQMGQEVILRCVPISNHLYFYWYRQILGQKVEFLVSFYNNEISEKSEIFDDQFSVERPDGSNFTLKIRSTKLEDSAMYFCASLAGGAGVGNQPQHFGDGTRLSIL.